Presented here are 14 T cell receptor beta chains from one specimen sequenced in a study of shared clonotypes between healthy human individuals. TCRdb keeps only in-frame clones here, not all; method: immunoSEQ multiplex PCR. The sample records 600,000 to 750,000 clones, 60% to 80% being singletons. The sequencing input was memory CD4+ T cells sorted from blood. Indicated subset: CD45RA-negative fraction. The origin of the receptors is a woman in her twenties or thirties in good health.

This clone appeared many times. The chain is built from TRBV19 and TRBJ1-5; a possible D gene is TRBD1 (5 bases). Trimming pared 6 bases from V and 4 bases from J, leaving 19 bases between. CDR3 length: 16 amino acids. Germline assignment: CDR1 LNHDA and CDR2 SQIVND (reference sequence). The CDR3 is CASSSSKGTANQPQHF. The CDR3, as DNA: TGTGCCAGTAGCTCATCGAAGGGGACCGCGAATCAGCCCCAGCATTTT.

CDR3: CATKGGLATNEKLFF. The CDR3 coding sequence is TGCGCCACCAAAGGGGGTCTTGCAACTAATGAAAAACTGTTTTTT. The chain employs TRBV5-1 and TRBJ1-4, with D possibly matching TRBD1 (6 bases). Deletions cut 9 bases from V and 0 bases from J, with 15 bases between. The CDR3 consists of 15 residues. CDR1 is SGHRS, CDR2 YFSETQ, per germline.

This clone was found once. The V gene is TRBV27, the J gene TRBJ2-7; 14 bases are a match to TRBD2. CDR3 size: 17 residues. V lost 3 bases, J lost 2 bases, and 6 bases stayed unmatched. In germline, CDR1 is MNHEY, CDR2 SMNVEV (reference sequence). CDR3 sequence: CASSLSGLAGAPYEQYF. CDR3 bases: TGTGCCAGCAGTTTGTCGGGACTAGCGGGGGCCCCCTACGAGCAGTACTTC.

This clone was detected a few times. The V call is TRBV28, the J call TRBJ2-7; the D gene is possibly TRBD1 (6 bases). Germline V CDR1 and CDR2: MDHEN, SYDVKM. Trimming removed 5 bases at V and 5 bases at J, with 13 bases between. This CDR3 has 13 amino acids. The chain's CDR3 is CASSPQRGNEQYF. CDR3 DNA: TGTGCCAGCAGTCCTCAAAGGGGGAACGAGCAGTACTTC.

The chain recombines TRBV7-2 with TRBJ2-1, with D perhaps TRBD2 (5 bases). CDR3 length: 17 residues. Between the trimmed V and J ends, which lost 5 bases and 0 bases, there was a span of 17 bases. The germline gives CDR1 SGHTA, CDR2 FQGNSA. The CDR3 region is CASSPVRGSFSYNEQFF. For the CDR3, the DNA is TGTGCCAGCAGCCCCGTCCGGGGTTCTTTCTCCTACAATGAGCAGTTCTTC.

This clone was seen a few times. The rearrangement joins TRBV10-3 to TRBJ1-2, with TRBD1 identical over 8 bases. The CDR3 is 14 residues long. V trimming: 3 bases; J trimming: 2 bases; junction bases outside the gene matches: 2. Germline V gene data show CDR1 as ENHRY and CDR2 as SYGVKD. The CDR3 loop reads CAISEWDRNYGYTF. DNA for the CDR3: TGTGCCATCAGTGAATGGGACAGGAACTATGGCTACACCTTC.

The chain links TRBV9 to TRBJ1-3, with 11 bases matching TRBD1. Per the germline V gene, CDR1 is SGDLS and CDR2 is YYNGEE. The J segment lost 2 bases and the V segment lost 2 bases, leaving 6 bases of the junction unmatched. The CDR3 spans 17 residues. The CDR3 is CASSVGQGAFAGNTIYF. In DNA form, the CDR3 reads TGTGCCAGCAGCGTCGGACAGGGGGCGTTTGCTGGAAACACCATATATTTT.

The CDR3 DNA reads TGCGCCAGCAGCCGGGGACAGGGTAATGAAAAACTGTTTTTT. Amino acid sequence: CASSRGQGNEKLFF. The chain has TRBV5-1 and TRBJ1-4, with 9 bases lining up with TRBD1. The germline gives CDR1 SGHRS, CDR2 YFSETQ. V trimming: 4 bases; J trimming: 4 bases; junction bases outside the gene matches: 2. The length of the CDR3 is 14 residues.

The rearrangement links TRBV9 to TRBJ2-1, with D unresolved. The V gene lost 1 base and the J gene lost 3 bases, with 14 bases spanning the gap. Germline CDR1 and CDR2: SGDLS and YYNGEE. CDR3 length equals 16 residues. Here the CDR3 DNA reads TGTGCCAGCAGCGTACGGAGCCTTTTAGTCTACAATGAGCAGTTCTTC. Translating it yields CASSVRSLLVYNEQFF.

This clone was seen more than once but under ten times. The CDR3 here is CSVQGAVKNIQYF. DNA for the CDR3: TGCAGCGTTCAGGGGGCGGTCAAAAACATTCAGTACTTC. The V call is TRBV29-1, the J call TRBJ2-4; 8 bases agree with TRBD1. Germline V gene sequence: CDR1 SQVTM, CDR2 ANQGSEA. The CDR3 extends over 13 amino acids. The V gene end was trimmed by 5 bases and the J gene end by 3 bases; junction bases not matched to a gene: 3.

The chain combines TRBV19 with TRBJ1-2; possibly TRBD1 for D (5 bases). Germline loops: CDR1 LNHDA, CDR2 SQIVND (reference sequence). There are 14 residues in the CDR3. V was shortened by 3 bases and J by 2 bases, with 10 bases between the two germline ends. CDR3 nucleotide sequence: TGTGCCAGTAGTATGGGGACGGAGAACTATGGCTACACCTTC. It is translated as CASSMGTENYGYTF. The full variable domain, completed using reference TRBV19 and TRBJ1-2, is DGGITQSPKYLFRKEGQNVTLSCEQNLNHDAMYWYRQDPGQGLRLIYYSQIVNDFQKGDIAEGYSVSREKKESFPLTVTSAQKNPTAFYLCASSMGTENYGYTFGSGTRLTVV.

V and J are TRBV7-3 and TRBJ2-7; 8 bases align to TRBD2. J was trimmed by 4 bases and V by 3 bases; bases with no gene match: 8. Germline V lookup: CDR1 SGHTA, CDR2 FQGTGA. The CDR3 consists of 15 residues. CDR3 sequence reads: CASSFTSGSQYEQYF. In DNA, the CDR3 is TGTGCCAGCAGCTTTACTAGCGGTTCACAATACGAGCAGTACTTC.

As DNA, the CDR3 is TGTGCCAGCAGTGAATCTCGCGGGAGGTATTCTTTACACGAGCAGTACTTC. This translates into CASSESRGRYSLHEQYF. The chain links TRBV6-1 to TRBJ2-7; TRBD2 agrees at 8 bases. This CDR3 spans 17 amino acids. The V gene end was trimmed by 2 bases and the J gene end by 5 bases; junction bases not matched to a gene: 14. CDR1 is MNHNS, CDR2 SASEGT, per germline.

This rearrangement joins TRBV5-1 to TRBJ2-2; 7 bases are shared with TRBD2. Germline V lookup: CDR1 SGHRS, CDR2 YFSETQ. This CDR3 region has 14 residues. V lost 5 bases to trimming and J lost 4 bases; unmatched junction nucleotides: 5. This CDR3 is CASSKAGTTGELFF. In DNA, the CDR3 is TGCGCCAGCAGTAAAGCGGGAACCACCGGGGAGCTGTTTTTT. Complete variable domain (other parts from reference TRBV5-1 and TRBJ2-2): KAGVTQTPRYLIKTRGQQVTLSCSPISGHRSVSWYQQTPGQGLQFLFEYFSETQRNKGNFPGRFSGRQFSNSRSEMNVSTLELGDSALYLCASSKAGTTGELFFGEGSRLTVL.